These T cell receptor beta chains were read from a single sample in a study of OX40 agonist ivuxolimab in advanced cancers. Profiled with immunoSEQ multiplex PCR; TCRdb holds only in-frame clones, not every one. The data contain roughly 14,000 clones, about 75% of them singletons. Specimen: CD4+ or CD8+ T cells sorted from blood, collected in a trial of the OX40 agonist ivuxolimab. The receptors stem from an adult with an advanced solid tumor such as melanoma, head and neck, liver or kidney cancer. Both conserved end residues are part of each CDR3.

v_call,j_call,cdr3_aa
TRBV20-1,TRBJ2-1,CSARTSGEQFF
TRBV19,TRBJ1-5,CASSIGGNQPQHF
TRBV5-4,TRBJ2-7,CASSSFYEQYF
TRBV7-8,TRBJ1-1,CASRTRDSDTEAFF
TRBV7-9,TRBJ2-5,CASSLQGTSGKETQYF
TRBV15,TRBJ2-5,CATSRGGGRAGKQYF
TRBV9,TRBJ2-1,CASSGSQGSYNEQFF
TRBV7-9,TRBJ1-1,CASSLRDMRAFF
TRBV19,TRBJ2-7,CASSMGRDRVAYEQYF
TRBV9,TRBJ1-2,CASSVGQGAGYGYTF
TRBV7-9,TRBJ2-1,CASRSGLAGGEQFF
TRBV27,TRBJ2-2,CASSLSPLLAETGELFF
TRBV10-1,TRBJ2-3,CASSVGGAADTQYF
TRBV5-1,TRBJ2-7,CASSQGDADSWEQYF
TRBV4-3,TRBJ2-7,CASSQDRNAGTSGWEQYF
TRBV2,TRBJ2-3,CASSDRTRGGDTQYF
TRBV5-5,TRBJ2-3,CASSLVAGFDWNTDTQYF
TRBV19,TRBJ1-5,CASSPLLGQGAHQPQHF
TRBV28,TRBJ1-2,CASSPLGTPGVGYTF
TRBV29-1,TRBJ2-2,CSVAQGRTGELFF
TRBV7-6,TRBJ2-7,CASSLSGATYEQYF
TRBV30,TRBJ2-5,CAWSPDHQETQYF
TRBV5-6,TRBJ2-7,CASSLSGNPSYEQYF
TRBV6-6,TRBJ2-2,CASTRGADTGELFF
TRBV6-6,TRBJ2-1,CASCGTLGADEQFF
TRBV7-9,TRBJ2-7,CASSLHQGVRSYEQYF
TRBV27,-,CASSPGQGAYEQYF
TRBV7-8,TRBJ1-2,CASSLEGSGIRYGYTF
TRBV19,TRBJ2-7,CASSIAPGGNEQYF
TRBV4-3,TRBJ2-3,CASSQDLASTDTQYF
TRBV6-5,TRBJ2-7,CASSLQGSYEQYF
TRBV30,TRBJ2-7,CAWSVWGSAYEQYF
TRBV29-1,TRBJ2-1,CSVEVGAGGGNEQFF
TRBV11-2,TRBJ2-3,CASSLDSTSTDTQYF
TRBV13,TRBJ1-2,CASSLGQGARGYTF
TRBV9,TRBJ2-7,CASSAQDDNAAYEQYF
TRBV4-3,TRBJ2-3,CASSQDRGQGADTQYF
TRBV13,TRBJ2-3,CASSTGLNTDTQYF
TRBV4-3,TRBJ1-1,CASSQASGSVGNTEAFF